Listed below are T cell receptor beta chains from one sample, sequenced in a study of PD-L1 blockade in urothelial cancer. TCRdb keeps only in-frame clones here, not all; method: immunoSEQ multiplex PCR. The sample lists about 50,000 clones, approximately 85% occurring once. The sample consisted of PBMCs, taken around atezolizumab (anti-PD-L1) treatment. The origin of the receptors is a man aged 50 to 59 with urothelial cancer. Both conserved end residues are part of each CDR3. D genes are given only for firm matches. Where a row states a size, it is once, few, many or the class of an expanded clone; other rows omit it.

D gene | J gene | V gene | clone size | CDR3 protein | CDR3 DNA
NA | TRBJ2-1 | TRBV6-5 | few | CASCPRGYNEQFF | TGTGCCAGCTGCCCCAGGGGTTACAATGAGCAGTTCTTC
TRBD1 | TRBJ2-2 | TRBV6-1 | NA | CASSVGQGNTGELFF | TGTGCCAGCAGTGTGGGACAGGGGAACACCGGGGAGCTGTTTTTT
NA | TRBJ2-7 | TRBV27 | NA | CASSLRWGREQYF | TGTGCCAGCAGTTTAAGGTGGGGCAGGGAGCAGTACTTC
TRBD2 | TRBJ2-4 | TRBV19 | NA | CASSKSLAGVRDIQYF | TGTGCCAGTAGCAAGAGCCTAGCGGGAGTTAGGGACATTCAGTACTTC
NA | TRBJ1-3 | TRBV11-2 | NA | CASSQRTVSGNTIYF | TGTGCCAGCAGCCAGAGGACAGTCTCTGGAAACACCATATATTTT
NA | TRBJ2-6 | TRBV5-6 | NA | CASSLVWGRGDGANVLTF | TGTGCCAGCAGCTTGGTGTGGGGAAGGGGTGACGGGGCCAACGTCCTGACTTTC
NA | TRBJ1-1 | TRBV29-1 | few | CTTEDMNTEAFF | TGCACCACTGAAGACATGAACACTGAAGCTTTCTTT
TRBD1 | TRBJ1-2 | TRBV4-2 | NA | CASSQEIRGTGNYGYTF | TGTGCCAGCAGCCAAGAGATACGGGGGACAGGCAACTATGGCTACACCTTC
TRBD1 | TRBJ2-7 | TRBV7-9 | NA | CASSSPGQGTYEQYF | TGTGCCAGCAGCTCCCCGGGACAGGGGACCTACGAGCAGTACTTC
NA | TRBJ2-7 | TRBV7-9 | NA | CASSLALAGPYEQYF | TGTGCCAGCAGCTTAGCGCTCGCGGGACCCTACGAGCAGTACTTC